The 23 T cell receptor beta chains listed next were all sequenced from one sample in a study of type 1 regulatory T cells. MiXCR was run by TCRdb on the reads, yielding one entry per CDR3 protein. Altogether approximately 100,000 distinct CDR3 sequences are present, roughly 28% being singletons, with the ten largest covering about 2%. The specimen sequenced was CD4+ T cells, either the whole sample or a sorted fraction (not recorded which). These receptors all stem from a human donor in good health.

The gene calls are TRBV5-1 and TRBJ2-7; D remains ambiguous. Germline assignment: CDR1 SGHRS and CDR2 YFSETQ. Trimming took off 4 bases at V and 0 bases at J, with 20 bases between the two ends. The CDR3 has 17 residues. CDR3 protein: CASSPTSGSRPSYEQYF. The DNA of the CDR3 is TGCGCCAGCAGCCCAACGAGTGGTTCAAGGCCCTCCTACGAGCAGTACTTC.

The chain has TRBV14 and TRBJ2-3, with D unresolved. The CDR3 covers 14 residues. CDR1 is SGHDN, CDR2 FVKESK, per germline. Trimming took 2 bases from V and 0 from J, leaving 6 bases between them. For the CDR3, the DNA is TGTGCCAGCAGCCAACTTATCAGCACAGATACGCAGTATTTT. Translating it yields CASSQLISTDTQYF.

CDR3 nucleotide sequence: TGTGCCAGCAGCGGACTTTCGGAGACCCAGTACTTC. The encoded protein is CASSGLSETQYF. This sequence joins TRBV7-2 and TRBJ2-5; D is perhaps TRBD2 (5 bases). The CDR3 runs 12 residues. Germline loops: CDR1 SGHTA, CDR2 FQGNSA. V was cut by 5 bases and J by 5 bases, with 9 bases left in between.

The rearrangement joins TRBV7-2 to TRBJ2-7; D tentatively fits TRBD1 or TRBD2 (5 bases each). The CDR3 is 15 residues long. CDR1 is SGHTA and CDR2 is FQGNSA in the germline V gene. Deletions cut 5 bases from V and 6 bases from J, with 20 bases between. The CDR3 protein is CASSPLSEGFSEQYF. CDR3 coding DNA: TGTGCCAGCAGCCCTTTAAGCGAGGGGTTCAGCGAGCAGTACTTC.

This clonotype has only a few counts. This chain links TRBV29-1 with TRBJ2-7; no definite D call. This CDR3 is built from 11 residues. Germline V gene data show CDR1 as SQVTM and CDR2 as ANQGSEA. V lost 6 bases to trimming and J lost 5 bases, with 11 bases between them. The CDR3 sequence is CSVSVPDEQYF. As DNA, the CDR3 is TGCAGCGTCAGTGTGCCCGACGAGCAGTACTTC.

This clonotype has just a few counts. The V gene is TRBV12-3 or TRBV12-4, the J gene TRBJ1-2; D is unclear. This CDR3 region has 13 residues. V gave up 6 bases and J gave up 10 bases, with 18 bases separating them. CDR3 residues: CASSQSRPVIYTF. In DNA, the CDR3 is TGTGCCAGCAGCCAAAGTCGGCCAGTGATCTACACCTTC.

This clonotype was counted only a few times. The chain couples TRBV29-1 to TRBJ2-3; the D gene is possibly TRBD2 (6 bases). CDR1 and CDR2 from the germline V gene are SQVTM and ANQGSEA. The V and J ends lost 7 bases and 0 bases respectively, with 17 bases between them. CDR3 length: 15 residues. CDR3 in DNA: TGCAGCGCCGGAGGTGGCGGGGCTAGCACAGATACGCAGTATTTT. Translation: CSAGGGGASTDTQYF.

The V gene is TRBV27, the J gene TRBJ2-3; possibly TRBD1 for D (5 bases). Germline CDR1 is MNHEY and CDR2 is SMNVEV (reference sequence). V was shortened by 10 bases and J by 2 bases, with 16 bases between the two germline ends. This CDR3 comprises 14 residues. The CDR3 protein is CATRAPYNTDTQYF. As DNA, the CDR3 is TGTGCCACCAGGGCCCCGTATAACACAGATACGCAGTATTTT.

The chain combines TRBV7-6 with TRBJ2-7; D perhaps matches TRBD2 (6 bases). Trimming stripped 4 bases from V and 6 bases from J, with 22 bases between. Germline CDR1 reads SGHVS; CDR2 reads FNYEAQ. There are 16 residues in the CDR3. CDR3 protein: CASSSWTNGGLAEQYF. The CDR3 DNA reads TGTGCCAGCAGCTCCTGGACTAATGGTGGCCTCGCCGAGCAGTACTTC.

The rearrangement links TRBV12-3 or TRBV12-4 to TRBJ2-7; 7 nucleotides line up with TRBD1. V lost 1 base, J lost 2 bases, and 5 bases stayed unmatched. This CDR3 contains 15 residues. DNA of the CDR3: TGTGCCAGCAGTTTAGGTGCTGGGACAGCCTACGAGCAGTACTTC. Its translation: CASSLGAGTAYEQYF.

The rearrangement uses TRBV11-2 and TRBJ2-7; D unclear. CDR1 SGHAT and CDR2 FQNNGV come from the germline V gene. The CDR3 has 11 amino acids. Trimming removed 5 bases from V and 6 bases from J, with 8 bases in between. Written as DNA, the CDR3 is TGTGCCAGCAGCCAGTCTCTCGAGCAGTACTTC. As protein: CASSQSLEQYF. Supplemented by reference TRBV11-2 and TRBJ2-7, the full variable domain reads EAGVAQSPRYKIIEKRQSVAFWCNPISGHATLYWYQQILGQGPKLLIQFQNNGVVDDSQLPKDRFSAERLKGVDSTLKIQPAKLEDSAVYLCASSQSLEQYFGPGTRLTVT.

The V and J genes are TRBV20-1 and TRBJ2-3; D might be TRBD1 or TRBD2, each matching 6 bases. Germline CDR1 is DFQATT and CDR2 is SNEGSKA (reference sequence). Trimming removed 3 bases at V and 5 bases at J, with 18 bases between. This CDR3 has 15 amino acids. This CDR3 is CSASLPRKGGDTQYF. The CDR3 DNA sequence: TGCAGTGCTAGTCTGCCGAGGAAGGGGGGAGATACGCAGTATTTT.

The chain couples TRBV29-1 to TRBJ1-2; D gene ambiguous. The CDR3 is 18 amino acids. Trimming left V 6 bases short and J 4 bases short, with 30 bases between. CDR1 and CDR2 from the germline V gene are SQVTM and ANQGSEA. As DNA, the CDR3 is TGCAGCGTCACGACGATATTAGGCGACAAGAAGGCCACCTATGGCTACACCTTC. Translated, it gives CSVTTILGDKKATYGYTF.

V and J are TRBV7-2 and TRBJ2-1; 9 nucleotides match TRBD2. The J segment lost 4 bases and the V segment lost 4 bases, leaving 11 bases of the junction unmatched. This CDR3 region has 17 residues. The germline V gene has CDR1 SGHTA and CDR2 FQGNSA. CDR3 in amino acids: CASSSQRGTSRYNEQFF. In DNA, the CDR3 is TGTGCCAGCAGCTCCCAGCGGGGGACTAGCAGATACAATGAGCAGTTCTTC.

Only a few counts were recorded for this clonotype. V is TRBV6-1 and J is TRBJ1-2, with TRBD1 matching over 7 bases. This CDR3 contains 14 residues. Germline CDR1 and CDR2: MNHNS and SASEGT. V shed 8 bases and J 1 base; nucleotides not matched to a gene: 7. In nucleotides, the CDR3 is TGTGCCAGCCGGACAGGAATTAATAACTATGGCTACACCTTC. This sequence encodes CASRTGINNYGYTF.

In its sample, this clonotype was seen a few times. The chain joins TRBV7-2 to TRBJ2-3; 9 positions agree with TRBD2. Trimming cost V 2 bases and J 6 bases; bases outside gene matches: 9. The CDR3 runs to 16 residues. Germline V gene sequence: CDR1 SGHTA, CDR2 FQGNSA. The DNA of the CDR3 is TGTGCCAGCAGCTTAACGCGGCTAGCGGGGATGGATACGCAGTATTTT. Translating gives CASSLTRLAGMDTQYF.

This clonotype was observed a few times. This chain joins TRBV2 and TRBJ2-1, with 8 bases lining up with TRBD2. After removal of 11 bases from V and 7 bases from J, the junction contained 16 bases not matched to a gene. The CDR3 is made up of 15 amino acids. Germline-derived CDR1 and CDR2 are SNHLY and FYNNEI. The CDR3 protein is CACYEGLATVNEQFF. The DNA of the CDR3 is TGTGCCTGCTACGAAGGACTAGCCACCGTAAATGAGCAGTTCTTC.

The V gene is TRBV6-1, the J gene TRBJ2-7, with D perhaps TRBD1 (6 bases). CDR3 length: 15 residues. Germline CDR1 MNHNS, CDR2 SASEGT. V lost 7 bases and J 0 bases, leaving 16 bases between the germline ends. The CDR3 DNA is TGTGCCAGCACTAACAGGGAAGTAAACTCCTACGAGCAGTACTTC. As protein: CASTNREVNSYEQYF.

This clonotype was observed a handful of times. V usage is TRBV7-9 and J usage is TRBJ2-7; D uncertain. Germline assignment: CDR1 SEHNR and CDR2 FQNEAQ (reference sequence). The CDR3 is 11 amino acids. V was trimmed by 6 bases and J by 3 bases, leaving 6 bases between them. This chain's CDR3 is CASSRGYEQYF. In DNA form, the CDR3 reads TGTGCCAGCAGTAGAGGCTACGAGCAGTACTTC.

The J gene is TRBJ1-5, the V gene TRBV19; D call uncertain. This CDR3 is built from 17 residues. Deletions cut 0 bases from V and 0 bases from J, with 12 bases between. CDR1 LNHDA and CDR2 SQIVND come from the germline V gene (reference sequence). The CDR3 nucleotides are TGTGCCAGTAGTATAGAGGGCACAACCCATAGCAATCAGCCCCAGCATTTT. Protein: CASSIEGTTHSNQPQHF.

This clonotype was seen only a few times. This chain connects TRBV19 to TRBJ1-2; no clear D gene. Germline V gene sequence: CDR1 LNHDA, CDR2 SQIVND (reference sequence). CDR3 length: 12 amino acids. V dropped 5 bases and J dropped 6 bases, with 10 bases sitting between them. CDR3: CASSPPTHGYTF. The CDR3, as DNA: TGTGCCAGTAGTCCGCCCACGCATGGCTACACCTTC.

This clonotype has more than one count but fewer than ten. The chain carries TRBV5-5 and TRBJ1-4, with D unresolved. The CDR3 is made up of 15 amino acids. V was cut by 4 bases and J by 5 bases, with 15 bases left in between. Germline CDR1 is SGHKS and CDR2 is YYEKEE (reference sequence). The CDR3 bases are TGTGCCAGCAGCCCCGGATCAAATAGGAATGAAAAACTGTTTTTT. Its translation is CASSPGSNRNEKLFF.

The CDR3 here is CASSTDKQFF. The CDR3 DNA follows: TGTGCCAGCTCCACAGACAAGCAGTTCTTC. The V and J genes are TRBV18 and TRBJ2-1; D is undetermined. V dropped 6 bases and J dropped 11 bases, with 8 bases sitting between them. The CDR3 sequence is 10 residues long. Germline CDR1 reads KGHSH; CDR2 reads LQKENI. Drawing the rest from reference TRBV18 and TRBJ2-1, the complete variable domain is NAGVMQNPRHLVRRRGQEARLRCSPMKGHSHVYWYRQLPEEGLKFMVYLQKENIIDESGMPKERFSAEFPKEGPSILRIQQVVRGDSAAYFCASSTDKQFFGPGTRLTVL.